Each of the 9 T cell receptor beta chains below was sequenced from the same sample in a study of Graves' ophthalmopathy and Graves' hyperthyroidism. Amplified material comprised TCR beta CDR3 regions derived from RNA transcripts. First-round RT-PCR employed HTBI primers, with a second-round multiplex PCR after it. In TCRdb, the multiplex PCR reads were re-called with MiXCR into one record per CDR3 protein. The repertoire holds some 250,000 distinct CDR3 sequences, with 45% as singletons. Input material: peripheral blood. The source of these receptors is an adult man with Graves' ophthalmopathy.

This chain uses TRBV2 with TRBJ1-5; no firm D call. Trimming removed 5 bases from V and 3 bases from J, with 8 bases in between. CDR3 length equals 13 residues. The V gene's germline CDR1 is SNHLY and CDR2 FYNNEI. CDR3 coding DNA: TGTGCCAGCAGTTTATATCTCAATCAGCCCCAGCATTTT. Translated: CASSLYLNQPQHF.

The J gene is TRBJ2-5, the V gene TRBV10-2, with 7 bases fitting TRBD1. V was pared by 6 bases and J by 4 bases, with 8 bases of the junction left unmatched. Germline V gives CDR1 WSHSY, CDR2 SAAADI. CDR3 length: 14 residues. CDR3 region: CASSPTGILETQYF. The CDR3 DNA is TGCGCCAGCAGCCCGACAGGGATCTTAGAGACCCAGTACTTC.

This clonotype has a count of ten or more. This chain joins TRBV7-9 and TRBJ2-7; TRBD1 aligns across 8 bases. Germline assignment: CDR1 SEHNR and CDR2 FQNEAQ (reference sequence). This CDR3 contains 14 residues. J was trimmed by 4 bases and V by 4 bases; bases with no gene match: 6. The CDR3 spells CASSSRDRKYEQYF. Here the CDR3 DNA reads TGTGCCAGCAGCTCCCGGGACAGGAAGTACGAGCAGTACTTC.

V gene TRBV12-3 or TRBV12-4 combines with J gene TRBJ2-5, with D perhaps TRBD1 or TRBD2 (5 bases each). CDR3 size: 16 residues. V lost 6 bases and J 3 bases, leaving 20 bases between the germline ends. The CDR3 reads CASRRKPGTAEETQYF. The CDR3 DNA is TGTGCCAGCAGAAGGAAACCCGGGACGGCAGAAGAGACCCAGTACTTC.

This clonotype was found a few times. This rearrangement joins TRBV20-1 to TRBJ1-1; no firm D call. CDR1 DFQATT and CDR2 SNEGSKA come from the germline V gene (reference sequence). The CDR3 is made up of 12 amino acids. V lost 2 bases and J lost 1, with 5 bases in between. DNA of the CDR3: TGCAGTGCTAGACAGCCGAACACTGAAGCTTTCTTT. Its translation is CSARQPNTEAFF.

The rearrangement links TRBV9 to TRBJ2-5, with D perhaps given as TRBD1 or TRBD2 (5 bases each). V lost 6 bases and J 3 bases, leaving 18 bases between the germline ends. Germline lookup yields CDR1 SGDLS and CDR2 YYNGEE. The CDR3 consists of 15 residues. CDR3 coding DNA: TGTGCCAGCACCACCTTTTCGGGGCGGGAAGAGACCCAGTACTTC. It translates to CASTTFSGREETQYF.

This sequence joins TRBV7-9 and TRBJ2-2, with D perhaps TRBD1 (5 bases). The CDR3 loop spans 16 amino acids. Trimming took off 3 bases at V and 1 base at J, with 12 bases between the two ends. The germline V gene encodes CDR1 SEHNR and CDR2 FQNEAQ (reference sequence). The CDR3 loop reads CASSFRPGQNTGELFF. For the CDR3, the DNA is TGTGCCAGCAGCTTTCGGCCAGGACAGAACACCGGGGAGCTGTTTTTT.

This clonotype has more than one count but fewer than ten. The chain employs TRBV6-1 and TRBJ1-5; perhaps TRBD1 as D (5 bases). There are 15 residues in the CDR3. From germline, CDR1 is MNHNS and CDR2 SASEGT. V was cut by 1 base and J by 7 bases, with 14 bases left in between. CDR3 residues: CASSEGVGVGQPQHF. The CDR3 DNA is TGTGCCAGCAGTGAAGGGGTGGGGGTAGGACAGCCCCAGCATTTT.

This chain joins TRBV2 and TRBJ1-5; no definite D call. Germline-derived CDR1 and CDR2 are SNHLY and FYNNEI. Trimming pared 4 bases from V and 11 bases from J, leaving 9 bases between. The length of the CDR3 is 11 residues. CDR3 sequence: CASSAGETQHF. CDR3 bases: TGTGCCAGCAGTGCAGGAGAGACCCAGCATTTT.